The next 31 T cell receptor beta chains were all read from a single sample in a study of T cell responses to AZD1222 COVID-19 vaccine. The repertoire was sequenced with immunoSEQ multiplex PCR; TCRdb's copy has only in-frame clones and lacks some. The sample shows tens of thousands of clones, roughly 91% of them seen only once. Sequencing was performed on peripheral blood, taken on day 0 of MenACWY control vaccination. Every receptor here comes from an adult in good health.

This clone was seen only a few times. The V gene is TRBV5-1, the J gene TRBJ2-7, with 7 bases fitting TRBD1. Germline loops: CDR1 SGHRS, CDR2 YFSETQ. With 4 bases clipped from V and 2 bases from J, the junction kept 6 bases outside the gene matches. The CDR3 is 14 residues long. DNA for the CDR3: TGCGCCAGCAGCCCTGGACAGGATACCTACGAGCAGTACTTC. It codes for CASSPGQDTYEQYF. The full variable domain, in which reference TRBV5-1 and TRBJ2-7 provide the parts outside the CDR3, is KAGVTQTPRYLIKTRGQQVTLSCSPISGHRSVSWYQQTPGQGLQFLFEYFSETQRNKGNFPGRFSGRQFSNSRSEMNVSTLELGDSALYLCASSPGQDTYEQYFGPGTRLTVT.

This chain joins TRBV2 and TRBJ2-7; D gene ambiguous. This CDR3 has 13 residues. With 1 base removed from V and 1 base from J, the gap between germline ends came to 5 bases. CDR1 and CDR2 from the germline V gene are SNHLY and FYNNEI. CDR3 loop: CASSEDSSYEQYF. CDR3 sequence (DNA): TGTGCCAGCAGTGAAGACAGTTCCTACGAGCAGTACTTC.

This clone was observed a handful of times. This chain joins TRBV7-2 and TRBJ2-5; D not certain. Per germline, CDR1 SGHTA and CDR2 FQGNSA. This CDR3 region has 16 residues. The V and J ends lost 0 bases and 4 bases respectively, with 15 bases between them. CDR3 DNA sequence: TGTGCCAGCAGCTTAGCGACTGGATCGGTGGGAGAGACCCAGTACTTC. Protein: CASSLATGSVGETQYF. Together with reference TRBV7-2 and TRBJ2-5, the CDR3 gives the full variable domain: GAGVSQSPSNKVTEKGKDVELRCDPISGHTALYWYRQSLGQGLEFLIYFQGNSAPDKSGLPSDRFSAERTGGSVSTLTIQRTQQEDSAVYLCASSLATGSVGETQYFGPGTRLLVL.

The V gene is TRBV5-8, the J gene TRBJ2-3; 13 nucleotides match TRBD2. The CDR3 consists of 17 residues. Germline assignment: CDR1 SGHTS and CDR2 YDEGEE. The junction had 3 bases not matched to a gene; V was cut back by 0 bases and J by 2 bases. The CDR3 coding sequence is TGTGCCAGCAGCTTGGGACTAGCGGGGGGTATCACAGATACGCAGTATTTT. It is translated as CASSLGLAGGITDTQYF.

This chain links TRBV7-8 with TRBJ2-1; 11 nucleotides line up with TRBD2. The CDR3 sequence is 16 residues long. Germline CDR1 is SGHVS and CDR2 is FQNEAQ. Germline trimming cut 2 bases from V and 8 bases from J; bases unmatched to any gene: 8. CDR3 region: CASSLSIAGGPDEQFF. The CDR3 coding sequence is TGTGCCAGCAGCTTATCGATAGCGGGGGGGCCCGATGAGCAGTTCTTC.

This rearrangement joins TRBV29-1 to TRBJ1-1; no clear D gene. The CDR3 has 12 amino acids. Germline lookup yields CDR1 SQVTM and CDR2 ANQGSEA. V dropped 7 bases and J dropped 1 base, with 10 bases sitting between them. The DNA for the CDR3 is TGCAGCGCCCAGACTGGGAACACTGAAGCTTTCTTT. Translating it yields CSAQTGNTEAFF.

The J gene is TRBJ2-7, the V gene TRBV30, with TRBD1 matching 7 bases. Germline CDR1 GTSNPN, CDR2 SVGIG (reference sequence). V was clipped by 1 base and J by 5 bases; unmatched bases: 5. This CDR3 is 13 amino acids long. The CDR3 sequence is CAWSGGTAHEQYF. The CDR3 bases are TGTGCCTGGAGTGGGGGGACAGCCCACGAGCAGTACTTC.

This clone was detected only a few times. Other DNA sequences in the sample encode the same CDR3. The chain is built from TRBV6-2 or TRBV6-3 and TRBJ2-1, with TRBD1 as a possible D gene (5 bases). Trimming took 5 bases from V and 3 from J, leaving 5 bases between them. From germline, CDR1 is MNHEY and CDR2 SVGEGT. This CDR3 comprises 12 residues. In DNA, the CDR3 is TGTGCCAGCAGTGACAGCTACAATGAGCAGTTCTTC. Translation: CASSDSYNEQFF.

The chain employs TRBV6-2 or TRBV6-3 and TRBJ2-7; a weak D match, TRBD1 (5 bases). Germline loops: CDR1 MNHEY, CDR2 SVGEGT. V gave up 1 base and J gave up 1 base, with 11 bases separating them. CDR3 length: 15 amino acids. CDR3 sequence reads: CASSYLARASYEQYF. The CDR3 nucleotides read TGTGCCAGCAGTTACTTGGCCAGGGCGTCCTACGAGCAGTACTTC.

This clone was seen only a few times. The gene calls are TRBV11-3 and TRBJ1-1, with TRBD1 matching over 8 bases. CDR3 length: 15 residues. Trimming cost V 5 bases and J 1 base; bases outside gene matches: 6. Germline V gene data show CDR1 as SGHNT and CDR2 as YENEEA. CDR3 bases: TGTGCCAGCAGCCGACAGGGGCCAACGAACACTGAAGCTTTCTTT. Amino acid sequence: CASSRQGPTNTEAFF.

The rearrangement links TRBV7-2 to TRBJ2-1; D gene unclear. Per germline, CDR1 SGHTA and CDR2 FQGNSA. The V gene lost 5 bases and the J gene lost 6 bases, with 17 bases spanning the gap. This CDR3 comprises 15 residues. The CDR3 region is CASSLPVFGGNEQFF. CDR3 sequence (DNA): TGTGCCAGCAGCCTCCCAGTATTCGGTGGCAATGAGCAGTTCTTC.

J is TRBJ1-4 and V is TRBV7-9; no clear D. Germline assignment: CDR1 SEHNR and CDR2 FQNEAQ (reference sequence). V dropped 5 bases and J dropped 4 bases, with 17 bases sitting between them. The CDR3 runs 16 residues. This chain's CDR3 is CASSLSIDFLNEKLFF. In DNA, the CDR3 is TGTGCCAGCAGCCTTAGTATCGACTTCCTTAATGAAAAACTGTTTTTT.

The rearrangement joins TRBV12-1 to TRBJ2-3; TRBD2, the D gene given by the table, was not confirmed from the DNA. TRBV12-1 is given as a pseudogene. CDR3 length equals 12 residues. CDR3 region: CASKDCTDTQYF. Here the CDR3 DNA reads TGTGCCAGCAAGGACTGCACAGATACGCAGTATTTT.

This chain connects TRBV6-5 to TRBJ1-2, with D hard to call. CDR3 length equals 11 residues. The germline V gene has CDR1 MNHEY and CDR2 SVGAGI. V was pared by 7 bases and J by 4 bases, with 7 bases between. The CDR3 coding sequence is TGTGCCAGCACGGGAGTCTATGGCTACACCTTC. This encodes CASTGVYGYTF.

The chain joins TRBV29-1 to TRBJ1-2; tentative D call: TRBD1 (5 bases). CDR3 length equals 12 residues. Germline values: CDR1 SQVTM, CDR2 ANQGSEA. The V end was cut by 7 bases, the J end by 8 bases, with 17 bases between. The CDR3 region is CSGGGAAGGYTF. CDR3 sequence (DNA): TGCAGCGGGGGGGGAGCAGCGGGCGGCTACACCTTC.

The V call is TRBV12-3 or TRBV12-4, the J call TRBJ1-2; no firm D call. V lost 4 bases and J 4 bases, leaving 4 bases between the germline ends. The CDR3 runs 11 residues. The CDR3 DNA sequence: TGTGCCAGCAGTTCTGGCTATGGCTACACCTTC. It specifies CASSSGYGYTF.

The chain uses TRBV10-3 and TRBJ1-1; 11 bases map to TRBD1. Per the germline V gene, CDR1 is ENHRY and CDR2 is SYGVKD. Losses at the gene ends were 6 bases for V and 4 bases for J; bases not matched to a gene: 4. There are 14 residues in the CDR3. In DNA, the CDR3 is TGTGCCATCAGCGGACAGGGGGCTTCCACTGAAGCTTTCTTT. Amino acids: CAISGQGASTEAFF.

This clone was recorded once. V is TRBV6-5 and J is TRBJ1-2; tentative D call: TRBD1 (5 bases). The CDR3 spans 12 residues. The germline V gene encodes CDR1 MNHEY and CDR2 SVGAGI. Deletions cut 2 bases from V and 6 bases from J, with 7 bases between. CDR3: CASSYRGNGYTF. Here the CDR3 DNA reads TGTGCCAGCAGTTACAGGGGAAATGGCTACACCTTC.

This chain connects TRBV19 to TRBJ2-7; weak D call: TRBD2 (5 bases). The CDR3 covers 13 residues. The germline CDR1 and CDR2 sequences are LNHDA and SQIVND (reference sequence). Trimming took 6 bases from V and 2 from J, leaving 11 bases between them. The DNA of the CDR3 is TGTGCCAGTAGCCACGGGGTAGCCTACGAGCAGTACTTC. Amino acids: CASSHGVAYEQYF.

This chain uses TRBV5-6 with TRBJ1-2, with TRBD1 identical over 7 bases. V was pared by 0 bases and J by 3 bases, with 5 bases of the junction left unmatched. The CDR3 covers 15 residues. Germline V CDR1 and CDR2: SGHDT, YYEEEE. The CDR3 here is CASSLGPGGHYGYTF. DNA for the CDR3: TGTGCCAGCAGCTTGGGGCCAGGGGGTCACTATGGCTACACCTTC.

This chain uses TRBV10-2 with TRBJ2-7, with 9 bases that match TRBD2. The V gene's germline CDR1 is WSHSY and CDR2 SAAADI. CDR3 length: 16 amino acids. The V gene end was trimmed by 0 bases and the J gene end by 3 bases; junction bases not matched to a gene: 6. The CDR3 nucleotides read TGCGCCAGCAGTGAGTCGGCTAGCGGGACCATCTACGAGCAGTACTTC. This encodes CASSESASGTIYEQYF.

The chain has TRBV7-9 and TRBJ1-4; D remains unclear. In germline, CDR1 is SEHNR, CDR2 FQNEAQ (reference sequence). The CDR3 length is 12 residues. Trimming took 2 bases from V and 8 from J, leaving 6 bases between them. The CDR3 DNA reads TGTGCCAGCAGCTTAATGGGGGAAAAACTGTTTTTT. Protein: CASSLMGEKLFF. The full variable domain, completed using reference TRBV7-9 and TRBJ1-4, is DTGVSQNPRHKITKRGQNVTFRCDPISEHNRLYWYRQTLGQGPEFLTYFQNEAQLEKSRLLSDRFSAERPKGSFSTLEIQRTEQGDSAMYLCASSLMGEKLFFGSGTQLSVL.

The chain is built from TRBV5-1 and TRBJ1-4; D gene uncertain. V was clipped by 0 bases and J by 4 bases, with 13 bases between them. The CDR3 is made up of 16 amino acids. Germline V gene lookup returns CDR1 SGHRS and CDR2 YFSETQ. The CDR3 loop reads CASSLAPPGSNEKLFF. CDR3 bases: TGCGCCAGCAGCTTGGCCCCACCCGGAAGTAATGAAAAACTGTTTTTT.

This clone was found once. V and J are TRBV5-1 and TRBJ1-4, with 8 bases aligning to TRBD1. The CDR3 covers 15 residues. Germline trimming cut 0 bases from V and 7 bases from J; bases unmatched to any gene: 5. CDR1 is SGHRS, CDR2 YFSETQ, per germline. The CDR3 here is CASSLVPGQVEKLFF. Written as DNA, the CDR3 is TGCGCCAGCAGCTTGGTCCCGGGACAGGTTGAAAAACTGTTTTTT.

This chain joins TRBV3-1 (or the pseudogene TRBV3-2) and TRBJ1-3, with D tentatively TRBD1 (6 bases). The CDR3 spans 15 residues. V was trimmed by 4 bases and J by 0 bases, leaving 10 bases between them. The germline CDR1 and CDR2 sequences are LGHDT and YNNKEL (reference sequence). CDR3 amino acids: CASSPGVLSGNTIYF. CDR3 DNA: TGTGCCAGCAGCCCAGGGGTCCTCTCTGGAAACACCATATATTTT.

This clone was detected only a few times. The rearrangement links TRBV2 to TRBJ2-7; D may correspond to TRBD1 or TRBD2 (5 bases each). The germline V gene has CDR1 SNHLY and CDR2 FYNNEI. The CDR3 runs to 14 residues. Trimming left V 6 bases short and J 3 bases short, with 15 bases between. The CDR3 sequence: CASRGPLLVYEQYF. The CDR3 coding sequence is TGTGCCAGCAGGGGACCGCTACTAGTCTACGAGCAGTACTTC.

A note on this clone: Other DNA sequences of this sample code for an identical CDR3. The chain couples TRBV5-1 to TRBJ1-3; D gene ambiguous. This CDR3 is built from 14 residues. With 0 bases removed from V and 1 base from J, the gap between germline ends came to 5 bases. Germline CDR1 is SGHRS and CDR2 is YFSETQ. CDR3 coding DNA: TGCGCCAGCAGCTTGGCGGGATCTGGAAACACCATATATTTT. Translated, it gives CASSLAGSGNTIYF.

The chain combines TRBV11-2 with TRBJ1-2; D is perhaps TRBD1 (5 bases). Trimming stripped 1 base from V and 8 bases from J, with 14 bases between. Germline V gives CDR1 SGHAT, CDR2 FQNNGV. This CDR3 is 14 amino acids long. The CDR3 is CASSLGGRAKGYTF. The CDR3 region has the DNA TGTGCCAGCAGCTTAGGTGGCAGGGCAAAAGGCTACACCTTC.

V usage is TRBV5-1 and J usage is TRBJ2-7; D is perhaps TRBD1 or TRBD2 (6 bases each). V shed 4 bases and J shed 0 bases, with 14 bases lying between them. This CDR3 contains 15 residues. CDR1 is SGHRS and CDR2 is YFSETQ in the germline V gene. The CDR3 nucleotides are TGCGCCAGCAGCCCGGGGGCGGTCCCCTCCTACGAGCAGTACTTC. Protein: CASSPGAVPSYEQYF.

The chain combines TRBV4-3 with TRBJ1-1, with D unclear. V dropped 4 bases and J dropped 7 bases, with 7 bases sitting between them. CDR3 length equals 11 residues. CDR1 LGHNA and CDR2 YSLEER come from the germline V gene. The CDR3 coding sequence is TGCGCCAGCAGCCTCTATGGTGAAGCTTTCTTT. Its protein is CASSLYGEAFF.

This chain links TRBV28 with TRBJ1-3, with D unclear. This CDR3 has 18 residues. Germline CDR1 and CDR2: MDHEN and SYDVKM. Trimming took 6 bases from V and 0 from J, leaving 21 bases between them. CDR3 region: CASRYGVPGSDSGNTIYF. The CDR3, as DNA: TGTGCCAGCAGATACGGGGTTCCGGGATCAGACTCTGGAAACACCATATATTTT.